These 18 T cell receptor beta chains were all obtained from the same sample, sequenced in a study of blood T cell repertoires in COVID-19. Some clones are missing from TCRdb's copy, which holds only in-frame ones; the method was immunoSEQ multiplex PCR. The sample has 200,000 to 300,000 clones; 65% to 90% are singletons. The sequencing input was peripheral blood. The origin of the receptors is a man under 40 with active or convalescent COVID-19.

The count of this clone is one. The J gene is TRBJ1-3, the V gene TRBV27; TRBD1 aligns across 7 bases. From germline, CDR1 is MNHEY and CDR2 SMNVEV (reference sequence). The V and J ends lost 2 bases and 1 base, in that order; junction bases with no gene match: 5. The CDR3 is 16 residues long. The CDR3: CASSLRPTGSGNTIYF. CDR3 DNA: TGTGCCAGCAGTTTACGGCCGACAGGGTCTGGAAACACCATATATTTT.

The CDR3 DNA reads as TGCGCCAGCAGCCCGTACTCGGACGGGGTTAGGAGGGCTAATGAAAAACTGTTTTTT. Its translation is CASSPYSDGVRRANEKLFF. The gene calls are TRBV5-1 and TRBJ1-4; D is undetermined. In germline, CDR1 is SGHRS, CDR2 YFSETQ. CDR3 size: 19 residues. The V end lost 4 bases, the J end lost 3 bases, and 25 bases lay between the germline ends.

This clone showed up just a few times. The gene calls are TRBV6-5 and TRBJ2-7; tentative D call: TRBD1 (6 bases). The V gene's germline CDR1 is MNHEY and CDR2 SVGAGI. Trimming took off 4 bases at V and 3 bases at J, with 7 bases between the two ends. This CDR3 comprises 12 residues. CDR3 DNA sequence: TGTGCCAGCAGTTCACAGGGCTACGAGCAGTACTTC. Translation: CASSSQGYEQYF.

The chain uses TRBV30 and TRBJ1-6; 9 bases fit TRBD1. In germline, CDR1 is GTSNPN, CDR2 SVGIG (reference sequence). After removal of 1 base from V and 6 bases from J, the junction contained 7 bases not matched to a gene. This CDR3 has 16 amino acids. CDR3 protein: CAWSALGQGVNSPLHF. The CDR3 nucleotides are TGTGCCTGGAGTGCTTTGGGACAGGGTGTTAATTCACCCCTCCACTTT.

CDR3 sequence reads: CASRTGQNTEAFF. Written as DNA, the CDR3 is TGTGCCAGTAGGACAGGACAGAACACTGAAGCTTTCTTT. V usage is TRBV7-9 and J usage is TRBJ1-1, with TRBD1 matching over 7 bases. The trim removed 9 bases at V and 1 base at J, leaving 5 bases unmatched. CDR3 length equals 13 residues. CDR1 SEHNR and CDR2 FQNEAQ come from the germline V gene (reference sequence).

Regarding this clone: Other DNA sequences in the sample encode the same CDR3. The V gene is TRBV9, the J gene TRBJ2-7; 8 positions match TRBD2. This CDR3 has 12 amino acids. Germline values: CDR1 SGDLS, CDR2 YYNGEE. V trimming: 3 bases; J trimming: 5 bases; junction bases outside the gene matches: 1. The CDR3 bases are TGTGCCAGCAGCGCGGGAGGGGACGAGCAGTACTTC. Amino acid sequence: CASSAGGDEQYF.

V usage is TRBV5-5 and J usage is TRBJ2-7; TRBD1 matches 7 bases. The CDR3 length is 14 residues. Germline CDR1 and CDR2: SGHKS and YYEKEE (reference sequence). V lost 0 bases, J lost 0 bases, and 0 bases stayed unmatched. This chain's CDR3 is CASSLAGGSYEQYF. In nucleotides, the CDR3 is TGTGCCAGCAGCTTGGCAGGGGGCTCCTACGAGCAGTACTTC.

This clone was detected only a few times. The chain carries TRBV3-1 (or the pseudogene TRBV3-2) and TRBJ1-1; D remains ambiguous. From germline, CDR1 is LGHDT and CDR2 YNNKEL (reference sequence). Deletions cut 4 bases from V and 4 bases from J, with 10 bases between. This CDR3 has 13 residues. For the CDR3, the DNA is TGTGCCAGCAGCCGTAATGGGCCCACTGAAGCTTTCTTT. Its translation is CASSRNGPTEAFF.

The chain recombines TRBV6-2 or TRBV6-3 with TRBJ1-2; the match to TRBD1 covers 7 bases. Germline V lookup: CDR1 MNHEY, CDR2 SVGEGT. With 2 bases clipped from V and 2 bases from J, the junction kept 5 bases outside the gene matches. This CDR3 region has 15 residues. CDR3 protein: CASSYVGQQNYGYTF. In DNA, the CDR3 is TGTGCCAGCAGTTACGTGGGACAGCAGAACTATGGCTACACCTTC.

The J gene is TRBJ1-1, the V gene TRBV2, with D unresolved. The CDR3 has 15 residues. Trimming removed 5 bases from V and 1 base from J, with 14 bases in between. Germline lookup yields CDR1 SNHLY and CDR2 FYNNEI. The CDR3 protein is CASSRWNRENTEAFF. DNA of the CDR3: TGTGCCAGCAGTCGATGGAACAGAGAGAACACTGAAGCTTTCTTT.

The rearrangement links TRBV7-9 to TRBJ1-1; unclear D gene. Looked up from germline, CDR1 is SEHNR and CDR2 is FQNEAQ (reference sequence). The CDR3 consists of 11 residues. The V and J ends lost 11 bases and 1 base respectively, with 8 bases between them. The CDR3 loop is CAERGNTEAFF. For the CDR3, the DNA is TGTGCCGAACGAGGGAACACTGAAGCTTTCTTT.

The rearrangement joins TRBV29-1 to TRBJ2-2; D possibly corresponds to TRBD2 (6 bases). Trimming shortened V by 4 bases and J by 2 bases, and 8 bases separated the two germline ends. The CDR3 runs 13 residues. The V gene's germline CDR1 is SQVTM and CDR2 ANQGSEA. The CDR3 DNA is TGCAGCGTTGGGACTACCAACACCGGGGAGCTGTTTTTT. Translating it yields CSVGTTNTGELFF.

The V and J genes are TRBV6-6 and TRBJ1-2; TRBD1 might be the D (5 bases). This CDR3 region has 14 residues. Germline CDR1 and CDR2: MNHNY and SVGAGI (reference sequence). Trimming left V 6 bases short and J 7 bases short, with 18 bases between. The CDR3 sequence is CASSPNRGSGGYTF. DNA of the CDR3: TGTGCCAGCAGCCCCAACCGGGGGTCGGGTGGCTACACCTTC.

This clone came up a few times. The chain carries TRBV5-1 and TRBJ1-2, with a possible D match to TRBD1 (5 bases). The CDR3 runs 14 residues. Per the germline V gene, CDR1 is SGHRS and CDR2 is YFSETQ. V dropped 2 bases and J dropped 8 bases, with 16 bases sitting between them. The CDR3 DNA is TGCGCCAGCAGCTTAGACGGACAAGTTTGGGGCTACACCTTC. It codes for CASSLDGQVWGYTF.

The V and J genes are TRBV14 and TRBJ1-1; D is possibly TRBD1 (5 bases). There are 14 residues in the CDR3. Germline CDR1 SGHDN, CDR2 FVKESK. V dropped 0 bases and J dropped 7 bases, with 12 bases sitting between them. This chain's CDR3 is CASSQEAGIFEAFF. The CDR3 nucleotides read TGTGCCAGCAGCCAAGAAGCAGGGATTTTTGAAGCTTTCTTT.

In its sample, this clone was seen a few times. The chain couples TRBV5-6 to TRBJ2-3, with a tentative D call TRBD1 (5 bases). V shed 0 bases and J shed 3 bases, with 14 bases lying between them. The germline V gene encodes CDR1 SGHDT and CDR2 YYEEEE. The CDR3 is made up of 16 amino acids. CDR3 nucleotides: TGTGCCAGCAGCTTGGGGGGCAAGGTACTGACAGATACGCAGTATTTT. Translated, it gives CASSLGGKVLTDTQYF.

This chain connects TRBV5-8 to TRBJ2-3, with D perhaps matching TRBD1 (5 bases). Per the germline V gene, CDR1 is SGHTS and CDR2 is YDEGEE. V lost 4 bases to trimming and J lost 1 base, with 16 bases between them. CDR3 length: 16 amino acids. CDR3 amino acids: CASSLQGMPGTDTQYF. CDR3 DNA: TGTGCCAGCAGCCTCCAGGGTATGCCGGGCACAGATACGCAGTATTTT.

CDR3 region: CASSGSSGYLNTGELFF. The CDR3 nucleotides are TGTGCCAGCAGCGGATCCAGCGGTTACTTGAACACCGGGGAGCTGTTTTTT. The chain joins TRBV9 to TRBJ2-2, with D possibly TRBD2 on 5 matching bases. The germline CDR1 and CDR2 sequences are SGDLS and YYNGEE. This CDR3 has 17 amino acids. V was clipped by 3 bases and J by 1 base, with 16 bases between them. Together with reference TRBV9 and TRBJ2-2, the CDR3 gives the full variable domain: DSGVTQTPKHLITATGQRVTLRCSPRSGDLSVYWYQQSLDQGLQFLIQYYNGEERAKGNILERFSAQQFPDLHSELNLSSLELGDSALYFCASSGSSGYLNTGELFFGEGSRLTVL.